These T cell receptor beta chains were read from a single sample in a study of T cells in Graves' hyperthyroidism and ophthalmopathy. TCRdb reanalysed the multiplex PCR reads using MiXCR and keeps one entry per CDR3 protein. The sample lists about 380,000 distinct CDR3 sequences; 14% were seen once. The sample was blood. These receptors were obtained from a woman between 55 and 75 years old with Graves' hyperthyroidism. Each CDR3 is given without its conserved first and last residue. Each record gives: V gene, CDR3 protein.

v_gene: TRBV28; CDR3aa: ASRGLGGGWNYGYT
v_gene: TRBV5-6; CDR3aa: ASSLSQGYQPQH
v_gene: TRBV5-4; CDR3aa: AGSRWTRTDTQY
v_gene: TRBV29-1; CDR3aa: SVESGGPGFNEQF
v_gene: TRBV7-2; CDR3aa: ASSHGGRGEQF
v_gene: TRBV6-1; CDR3aa: ASSDQPGVNTEAF
v_gene: TRBV4-2; CDR3aa: ASSQDYLPGQPQH
v_gene: TRBV18; CDR3aa: ASSLDRSADTQY
v_gene: TRBV24-1; CDR3aa: ATSVQHPGELF
v_gene: TRBV5-1; CDR3aa: ASSPRGDGANVLT
v_gene: TRBV20-1; CDR3aa: SASPRRGGGISYEQY
v_gene: TRBV28; CDR3aa: ASSKEGLAGHTGELF
v_gene: TRBV29-1; CDR3aa: SVGAWGEAF
v_gene: TRBV7-3; CDR3aa: ASSYTGPPSSYNEQF
v_gene: TRBV12-3/TRBV12-4; CDR3aa: ASSFGNPAQGGYT
v_gene: TRBV20-1; CDR3aa: SAHLLAGETQY
v_gene: TRBV6-2/TRBV6-3; CDR3aa: ASSVQRVTEAF
v_gene: TRBV6-2/TRBV6-3; CDR3aa: ASTMRGETQY
v_gene: TRBV24-1; CDR3aa: ATSANRAGYT
v_gene: TRBV2; CDR3aa: ASSGGSGDSTDTQY
v_gene: TRBV6-1; CDR3aa: ASSRGLAGAGDTQY
v_gene: TRBV27; CDR3aa: ASSLGQGSSYNSPLH
v_gene: TRBV19; CDR3aa: ASSGGLADTGELF
v_gene: TRBV24-1; CDR3aa: ATSDLQIGGDTQY
v_gene: TRBV4-1; CDR3aa: ASRVRQGRNTGELF
v_gene: TRBV24-1; CDR3aa: ATSPGGSQPQH
v_gene: TRBV19; CDR3aa: ASTYGGENQPQH
v_gene: TRBV6-1; CDR3aa: ASGEARGTEAF
v_gene: TRBV20-1; CDR3aa: SAGQRITEAF
v_gene: TRBV11-2; CDR3aa: ASSVIYEQF
v_gene: TRBV6-5; CDR3aa: ASSYRLEEPQY
v_gene: TRBV3-1; CDR3aa: ASSQRPAPGTGSATQY
v_gene: TRBV5-6; CDR3aa: ASSLPGDQPQH
v_gene: TRBV5-4; CDR3aa: ASSLDGETNYGYT
v_gene: TRBV12-3/TRBV12-4; CDR3aa: ASSPSKGTYEQY
v_gene: TRBV2; CDR3aa: ASSLGGLAGPSTDTQY
v_gene: TRBV30; CDR3aa: AWTPVDEQF
v_gene: TRBV4-1; CDR3aa: ASSLQPGQGGTGELF
v_gene: TRBV4-1; CDR3aa: ASSQGQGVRNTEAF
v_gene: TRBV19; CDR3aa: ASNRRPYEQY
v_gene: TRBV5-1; CDR3aa: ASSPPTAGVYEQY
v_gene: TRBV28; CDR3aa: ASTSPAGGSGELF
v_gene: TRBV15; CDR3aa: ATSRLAGFAGELF
v_gene: TRBV3-1; CDR3aa: ASSLTSSHTGELF
v_gene: TRBV7-3; CDR3aa: ASSPRTGWDAEQF
v_gene: TRBV12-3/TRBV12-4; CDR3aa: ASSLSGSGNQPQH
v_gene: TRBV19; CDR3aa: ASSISGGGTETQY
v_gene: TRBV9; CDR3aa: ASSARTSRATGELF
v_gene: TRBV30; CDR3aa: AWSTGAQETQY
v_gene: TRBV5-1; CDR3aa: ASSLLEETQY
v_gene: TRBV24-1; CDR3aa: ATSDPTQRDSSYNEQF
v_gene: TRBV18; CDR3aa: ASSPRGPFETQY
v_gene: TRBV10-3; CDR3aa: ANSLGTDYGYT
v_gene: TRBV11-2; CDR3aa: ASSYPLQREGLDTQY